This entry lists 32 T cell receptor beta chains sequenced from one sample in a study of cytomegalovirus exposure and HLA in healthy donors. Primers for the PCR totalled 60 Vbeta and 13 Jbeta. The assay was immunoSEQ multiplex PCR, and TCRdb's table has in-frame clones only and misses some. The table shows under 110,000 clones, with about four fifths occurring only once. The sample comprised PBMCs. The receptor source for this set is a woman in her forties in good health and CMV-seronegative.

The CDR3 spells CAWTGQTYEQYF. Here the CDR3 DNA reads TGTGCCTGGACTGGACAAACCTACGAGCAGTACTTC. The chain couples TRBV30 to TRBJ2-7; possible D gene TRBD1, 5 bases. V was shortened by 4 bases and J by 2 bases, with 9 bases between the two germline ends. The CDR3 contains 12 residues. CDR1 and CDR2 from the germline V gene are GTSNPN and SVGIG (reference sequence).

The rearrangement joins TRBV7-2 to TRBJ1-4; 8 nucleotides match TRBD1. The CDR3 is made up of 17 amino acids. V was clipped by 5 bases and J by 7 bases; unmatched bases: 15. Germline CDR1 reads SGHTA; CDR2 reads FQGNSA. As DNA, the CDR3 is TGTGCCAGCAGCCAAGGTCGGCACAGGGGGGAAAGTGAAAAACTGTTTTTT. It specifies CASSQGRHRGESEKLFF.

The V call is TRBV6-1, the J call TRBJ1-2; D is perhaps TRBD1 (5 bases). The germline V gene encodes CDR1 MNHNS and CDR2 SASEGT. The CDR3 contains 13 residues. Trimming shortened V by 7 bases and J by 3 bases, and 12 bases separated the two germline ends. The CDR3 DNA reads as TGTGCCAGCAAGGAGGGGATCGACTATGGCTACACCTTC. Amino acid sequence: CASKEGIDYGYTF.

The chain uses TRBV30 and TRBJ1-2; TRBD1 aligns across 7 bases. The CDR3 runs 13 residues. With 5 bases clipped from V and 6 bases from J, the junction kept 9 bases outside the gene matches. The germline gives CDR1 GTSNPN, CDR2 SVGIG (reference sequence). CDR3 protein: CAWSNQGVDGYTF. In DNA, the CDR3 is TGTGCCTGGTCTAACCAGGGGGTCGATGGCTACACCTTC.

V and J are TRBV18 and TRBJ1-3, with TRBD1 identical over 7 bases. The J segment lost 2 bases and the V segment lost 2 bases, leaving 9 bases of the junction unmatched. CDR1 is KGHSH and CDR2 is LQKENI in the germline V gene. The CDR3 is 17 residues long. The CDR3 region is CASSPKSTGYTGNTIYF. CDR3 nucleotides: TGTGCCAGCTCACCAAAATCGACAGGGTACACTGGAAACACCATATATTTT.

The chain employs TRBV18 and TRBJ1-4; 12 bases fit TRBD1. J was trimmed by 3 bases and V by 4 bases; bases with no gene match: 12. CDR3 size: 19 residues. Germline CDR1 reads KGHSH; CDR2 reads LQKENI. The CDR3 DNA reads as TGTGCCAGCTCACGAGGCCCCCGGGGACAGGGGGCCTCTAATGAAAAACTGTTTTTT. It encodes CASSRGPRGQGASNEKLFF.

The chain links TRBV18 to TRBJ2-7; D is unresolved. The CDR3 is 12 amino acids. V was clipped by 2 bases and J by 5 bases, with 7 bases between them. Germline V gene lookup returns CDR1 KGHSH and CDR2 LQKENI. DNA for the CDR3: TGTGCCAGCTCACCAACGGGTCACGAGCAGTACTTC. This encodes CASSPTGHEQYF.

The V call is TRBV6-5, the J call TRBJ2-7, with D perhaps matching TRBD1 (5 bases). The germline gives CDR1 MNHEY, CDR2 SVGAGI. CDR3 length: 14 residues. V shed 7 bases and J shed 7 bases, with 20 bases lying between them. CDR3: CASTKGVGFGEQYF. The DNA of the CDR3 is TGTGCCAGCACCAAAGGGGTGGGGTTTGGGGAGCAGTACTTC.

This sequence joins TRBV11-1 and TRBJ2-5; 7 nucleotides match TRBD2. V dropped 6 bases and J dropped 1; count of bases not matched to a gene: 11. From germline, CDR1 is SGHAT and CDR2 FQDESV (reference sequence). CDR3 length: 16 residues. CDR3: CASRRLAPEGQETQYF. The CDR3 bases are TGTGCCAGCAGAAGACTAGCCCCGGAGGGCCAAGAGACCCAGTACTTC. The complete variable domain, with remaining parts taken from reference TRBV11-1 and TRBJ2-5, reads EAEVAQSPRYKITEKSQAVAFWCDPISGHATLYWYRQILGQGPELLVQFQDESVVDDSQLPKDRFSAERLKGVDSTLKIQPAELGDSAMYLCASRRLAPEGQETQYFGPGTRLLVL.

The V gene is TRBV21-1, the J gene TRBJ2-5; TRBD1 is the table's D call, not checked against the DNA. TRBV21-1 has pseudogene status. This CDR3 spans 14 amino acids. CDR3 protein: CASSIGHLQETQYF. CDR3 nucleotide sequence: TGTGCCAGCAGCATTGGACACCTCCAAGAGACCCAGTACTTC.

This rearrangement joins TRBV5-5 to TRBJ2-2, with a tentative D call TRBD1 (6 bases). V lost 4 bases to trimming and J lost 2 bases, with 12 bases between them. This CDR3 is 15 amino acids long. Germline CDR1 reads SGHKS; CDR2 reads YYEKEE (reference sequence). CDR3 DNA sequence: TGTGCCAGCAGCGTGACAGGTCAAAACACCGGGGAGCTGTTTTTT. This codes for CASSVTGQNTGELFF.

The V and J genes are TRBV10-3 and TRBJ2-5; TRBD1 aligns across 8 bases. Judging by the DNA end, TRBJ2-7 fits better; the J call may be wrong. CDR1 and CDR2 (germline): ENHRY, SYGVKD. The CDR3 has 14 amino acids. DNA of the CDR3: TGTGCCATCAGTGACGGGACAGGAAGATACGAGCAGTACTTC. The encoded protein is CAISDGTGRYEQYF.

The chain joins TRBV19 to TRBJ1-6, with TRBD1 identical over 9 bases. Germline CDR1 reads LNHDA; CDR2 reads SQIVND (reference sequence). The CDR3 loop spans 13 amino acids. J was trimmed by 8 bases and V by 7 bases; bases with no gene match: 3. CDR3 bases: TGTGCCAGTAAACGACAGGGGGATTCACCCCTCCACTTT. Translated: CASKRQGDSPLHF.

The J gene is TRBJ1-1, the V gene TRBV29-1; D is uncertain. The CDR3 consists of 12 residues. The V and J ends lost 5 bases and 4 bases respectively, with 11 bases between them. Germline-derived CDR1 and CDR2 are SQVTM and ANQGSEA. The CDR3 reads CSVLRLATEAFF. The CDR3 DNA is TGCAGCGTTCTCAGGCTCGCCACTGAAGCTTTCTTT.

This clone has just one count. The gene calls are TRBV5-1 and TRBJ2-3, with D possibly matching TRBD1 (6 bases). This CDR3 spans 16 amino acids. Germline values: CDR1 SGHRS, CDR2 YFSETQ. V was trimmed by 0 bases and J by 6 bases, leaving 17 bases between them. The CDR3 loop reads CASSLVYREGTDTQYF. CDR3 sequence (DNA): TGCGCCAGCAGCTTGGTGTACAGGGAAGGGACGGATACGCAGTATTTT.

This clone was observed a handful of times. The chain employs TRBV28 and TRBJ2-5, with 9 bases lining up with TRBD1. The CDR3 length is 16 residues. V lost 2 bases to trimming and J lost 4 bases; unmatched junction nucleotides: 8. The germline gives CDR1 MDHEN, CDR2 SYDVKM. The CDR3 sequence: CASSLTTGGFAETQYF. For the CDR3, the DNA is TGTGCCAGCAGTTTAACGACAGGGGGGTTTGCAGAGACCCAGTACTTC.

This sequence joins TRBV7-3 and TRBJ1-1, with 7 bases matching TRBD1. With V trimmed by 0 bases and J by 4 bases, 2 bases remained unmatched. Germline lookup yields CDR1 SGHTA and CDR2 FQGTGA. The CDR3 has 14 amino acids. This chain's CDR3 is CASSLTGQTTEAFF. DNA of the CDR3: TGTGCCAGCAGCTTAACGGGACAGACCACTGAAGCTTTCTTT.

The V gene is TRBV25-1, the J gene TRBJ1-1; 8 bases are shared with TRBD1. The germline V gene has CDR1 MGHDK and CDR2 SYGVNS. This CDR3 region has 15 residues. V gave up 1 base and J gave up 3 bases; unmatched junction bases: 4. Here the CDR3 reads CASSESTGGDTEAFF. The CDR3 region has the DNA TGTGCCAGCAGTGAATCCACAGGGGGGGACACTGAAGCTTTCTTT.

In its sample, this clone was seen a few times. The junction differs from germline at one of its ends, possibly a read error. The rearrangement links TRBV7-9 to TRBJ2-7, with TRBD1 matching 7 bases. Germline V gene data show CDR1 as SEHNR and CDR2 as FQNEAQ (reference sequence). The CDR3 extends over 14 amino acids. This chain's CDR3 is CSSTSTGKTYEQYF. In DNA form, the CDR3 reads TGTTCCAGCACCTCGACAGGGAAAACCTACGAGCAGTACTTC. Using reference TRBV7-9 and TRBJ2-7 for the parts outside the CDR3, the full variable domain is DTGVSQNPRHKITKRGQNVTFRCDPISEHNRLYWYRQTLGQGPEFLTYFQNEAQLEKSRLLSDRFSAERPKGSFSTLEIQRTEQGDSAMYLCSSTSTGKTYEQYFGPGTRLTVT.

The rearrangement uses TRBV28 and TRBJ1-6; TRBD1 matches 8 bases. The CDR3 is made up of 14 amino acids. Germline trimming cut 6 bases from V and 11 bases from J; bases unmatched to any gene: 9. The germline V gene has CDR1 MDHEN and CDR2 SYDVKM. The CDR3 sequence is CASRRGQGGTPLHF. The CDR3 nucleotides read TGTGCCAGCAGAAGAGGACAGGGTGGTACACCCCTCCACTTT.

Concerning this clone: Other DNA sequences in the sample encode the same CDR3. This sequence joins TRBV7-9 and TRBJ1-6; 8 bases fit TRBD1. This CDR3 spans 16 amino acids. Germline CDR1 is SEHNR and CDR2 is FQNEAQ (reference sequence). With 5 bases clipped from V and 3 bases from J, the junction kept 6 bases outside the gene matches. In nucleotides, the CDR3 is TGTGCCAGCAGCCCTTCACAGGGGGGCTATAATTCACCCCTCCACTTT. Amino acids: CASSPSQGGYNSPLHF.

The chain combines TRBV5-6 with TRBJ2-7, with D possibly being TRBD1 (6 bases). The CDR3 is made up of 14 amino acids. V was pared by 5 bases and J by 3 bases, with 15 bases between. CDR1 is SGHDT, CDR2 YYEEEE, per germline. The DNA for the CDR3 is TGTGCCAGCAGTGCTGGGGGCGAGAGCTACGAGCAGTACTTC. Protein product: CASSAGGESYEQYF. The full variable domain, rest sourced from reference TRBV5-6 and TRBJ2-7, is DAGVTQSPTHLIKTRGQQVTLRCSPKSGHDTVSWYQQALGQGPQFIFQYYEEEERQRGNFPDRFSGHQFPNYSSELNVNALLLGDSALYLCASSAGGESYEQYFGPGTRLTVT.

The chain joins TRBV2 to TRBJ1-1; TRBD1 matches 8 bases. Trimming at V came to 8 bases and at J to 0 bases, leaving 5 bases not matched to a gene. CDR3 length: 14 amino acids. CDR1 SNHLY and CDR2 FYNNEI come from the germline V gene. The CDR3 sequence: CASWDRPVNTEAFF. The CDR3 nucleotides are TGTGCCAGCTGGGACAGGCCCGTGAACACTGAAGCTTTCTTT.

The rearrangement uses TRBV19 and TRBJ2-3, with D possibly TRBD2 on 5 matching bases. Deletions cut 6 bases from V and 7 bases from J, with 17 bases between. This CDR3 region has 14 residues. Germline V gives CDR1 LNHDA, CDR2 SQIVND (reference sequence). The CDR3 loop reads CASRDSPGSNTQYF. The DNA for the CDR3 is TGTGCCAGTAGGGACTCTCCGGGGTCCAATACGCAGTATTTT.

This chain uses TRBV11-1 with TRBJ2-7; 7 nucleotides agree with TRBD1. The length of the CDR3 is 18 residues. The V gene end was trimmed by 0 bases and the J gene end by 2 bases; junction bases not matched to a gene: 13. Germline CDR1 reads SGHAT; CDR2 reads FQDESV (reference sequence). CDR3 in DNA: TGTGCCAGCAGCTTAGCAAGTTTCGGACAGGATACCCCCTACGAGCAGTACTTC. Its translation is CASSLASFGQDTPYEQYF.

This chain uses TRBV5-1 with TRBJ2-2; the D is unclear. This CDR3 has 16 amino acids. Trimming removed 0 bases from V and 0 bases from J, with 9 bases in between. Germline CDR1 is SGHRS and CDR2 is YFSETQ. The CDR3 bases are TGCGCCAGCAGCTTGGCTCAGCGCACGAACACCGGGGAGCTGTTTTTT. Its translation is CASSLAQRTNTGELFF.

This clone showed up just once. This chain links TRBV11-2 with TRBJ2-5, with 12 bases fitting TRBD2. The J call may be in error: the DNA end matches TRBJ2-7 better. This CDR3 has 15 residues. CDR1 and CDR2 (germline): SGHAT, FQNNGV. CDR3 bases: TGTGCCAGCAGCGCTGGACTAGCGGGGAATTACGAGCAGTACTTC. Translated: CASSAGLAGNYEQYF.

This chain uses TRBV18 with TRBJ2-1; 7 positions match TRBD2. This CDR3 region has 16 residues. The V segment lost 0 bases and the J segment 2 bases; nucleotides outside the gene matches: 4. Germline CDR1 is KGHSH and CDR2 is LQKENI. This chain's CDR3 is CASSPPAGVAYNEQFF. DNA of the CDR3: TGTGCCAGCTCACCACCCGCGGGAGTCGCCTACAATGAGCAGTTCTTC.

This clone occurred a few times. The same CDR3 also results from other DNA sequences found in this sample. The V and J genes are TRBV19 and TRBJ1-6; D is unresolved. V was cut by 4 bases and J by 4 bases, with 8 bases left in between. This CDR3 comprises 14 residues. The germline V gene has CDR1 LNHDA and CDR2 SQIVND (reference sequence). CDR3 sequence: CASSRAPYNSPLHF. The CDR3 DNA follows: TGTGCCAGTAGTAGGGCACCATATAATTCACCCCTCCACTTT.

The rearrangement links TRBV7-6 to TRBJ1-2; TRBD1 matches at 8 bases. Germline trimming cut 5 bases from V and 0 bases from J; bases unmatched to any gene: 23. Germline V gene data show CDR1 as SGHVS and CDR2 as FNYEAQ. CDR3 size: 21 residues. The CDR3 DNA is TGTGCCAGCAGCGGACGCCGCACAGGGGGTTCGGGACCACCATCTAACTATGGCTACACCTTC. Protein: CASSGRRTGGSGPPSNYGYTF. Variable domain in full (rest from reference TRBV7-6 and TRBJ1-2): GAGVSQSPRYKVTKRGQDVALRCDPISGHVSLYWYRQALGQGPEFLTYFNYEAQQDKSGLPNDRFSAERPEGSISTLTIQRTEQRDSAMYRCASSGRRTGGSGPPSNYGYTFGSGTRLTVV.

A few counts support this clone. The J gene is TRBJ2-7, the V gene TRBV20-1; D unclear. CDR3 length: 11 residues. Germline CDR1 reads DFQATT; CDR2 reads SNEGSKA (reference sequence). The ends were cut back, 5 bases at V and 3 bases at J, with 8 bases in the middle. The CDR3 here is CSAPILYEQYF. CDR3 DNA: TGCAGTGCTCCTATACTCTACGAGCAGTACTTC.

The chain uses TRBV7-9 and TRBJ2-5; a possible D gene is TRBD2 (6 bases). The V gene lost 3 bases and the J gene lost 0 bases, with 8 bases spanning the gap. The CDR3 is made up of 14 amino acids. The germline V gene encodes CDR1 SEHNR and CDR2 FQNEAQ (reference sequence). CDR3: CASSFGLNQETQYF. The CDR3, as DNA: TGTGCCAGCAGCTTTGGACTAAACCAAGAGACCCAGTACTTC. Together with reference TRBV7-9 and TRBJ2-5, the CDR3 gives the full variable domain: DTGVSQNPRHKITKRGQNVTFRCDPISEHNRLYWYRQTLGQGPEFLTYFQNEAQLEKSRLLSDRFSAERPKGSFSTLEIQRTEQGDSAMYLCASSFGLNQETQYFGPGTRLLVL.